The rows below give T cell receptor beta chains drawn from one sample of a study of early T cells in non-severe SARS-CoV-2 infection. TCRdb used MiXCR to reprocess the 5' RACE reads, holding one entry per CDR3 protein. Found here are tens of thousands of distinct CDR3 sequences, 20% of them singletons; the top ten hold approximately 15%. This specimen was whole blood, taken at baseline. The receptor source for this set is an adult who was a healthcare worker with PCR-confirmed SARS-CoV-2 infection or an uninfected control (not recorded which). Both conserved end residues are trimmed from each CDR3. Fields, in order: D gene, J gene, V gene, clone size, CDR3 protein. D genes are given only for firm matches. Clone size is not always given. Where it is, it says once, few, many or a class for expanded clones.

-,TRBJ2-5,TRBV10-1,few,ASSDGSRGETQY
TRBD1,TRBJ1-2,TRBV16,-,ASSQTTGGLYGYT
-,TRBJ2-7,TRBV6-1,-,ASSERIGSSYEQY
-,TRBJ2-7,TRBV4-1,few,ASSQVGVSRRKY
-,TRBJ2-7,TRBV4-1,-,ASSRGHLSSYEQY
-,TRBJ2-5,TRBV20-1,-,SAVEFSERETQY
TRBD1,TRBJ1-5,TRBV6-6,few,ASSPRQGGNQPQH
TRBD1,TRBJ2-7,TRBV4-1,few,ASSQAGTGLYEQY
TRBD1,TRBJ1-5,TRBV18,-,ASSQGGAQH
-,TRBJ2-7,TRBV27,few,ASSLYPRHNTYEQY
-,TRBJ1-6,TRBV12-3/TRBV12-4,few,ASSLGGDSPLH
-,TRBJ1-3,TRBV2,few,ASSSGTAGNTIY
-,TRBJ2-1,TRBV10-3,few,AISESALNEQF
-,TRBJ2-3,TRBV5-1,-,ASSLTSSVAQY
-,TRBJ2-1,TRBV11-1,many,ASSKRDEQF
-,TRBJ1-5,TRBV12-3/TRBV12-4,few,ASSLGHSGQPQH
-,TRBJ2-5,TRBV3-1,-,ASSQNPSVRETQY
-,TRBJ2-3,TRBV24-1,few,ATSDSALDTQY
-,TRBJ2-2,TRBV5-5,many,ASSLLGTGELF
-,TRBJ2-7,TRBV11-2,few,ASSQLYSTGYTYEQY
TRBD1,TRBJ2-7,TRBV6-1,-,ASSQGVRDRGFDEQY
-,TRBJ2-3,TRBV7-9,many,ASSSPPGGLTDTQY
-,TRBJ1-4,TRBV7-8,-,DSSLAGQLVGKLF
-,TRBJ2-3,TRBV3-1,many,ASSLPTSTDTQY
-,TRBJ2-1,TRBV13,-,ASSLRVGDEQF
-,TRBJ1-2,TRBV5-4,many,ASTPIPGTIYGYT
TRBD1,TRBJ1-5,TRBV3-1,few,ASSQGMTGYSNQPQH
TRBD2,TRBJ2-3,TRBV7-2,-,ASSSGLGTDTQY
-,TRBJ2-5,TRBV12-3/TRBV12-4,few,ASSFLSEETQY
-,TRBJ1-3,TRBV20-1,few,SARDSSGGNTIY
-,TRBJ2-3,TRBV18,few,ASSEDTQY
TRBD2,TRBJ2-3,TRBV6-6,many,ASRRTSEDTQY
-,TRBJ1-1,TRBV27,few,ASTSVGTEAF
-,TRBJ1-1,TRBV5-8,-,ASSLGWASVGTF
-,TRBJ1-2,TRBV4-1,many,ASSQVGAGYT
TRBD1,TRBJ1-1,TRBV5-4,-,ASSLRTGDTEAF
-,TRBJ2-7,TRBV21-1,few,ANALSGTPTYEQY
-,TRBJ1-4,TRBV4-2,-,ASSQDRALNEKLF
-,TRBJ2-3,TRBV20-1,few,SARAQSGGRTDTQY
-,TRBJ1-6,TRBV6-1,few,ASRSELTVSPLH
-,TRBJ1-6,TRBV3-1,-,ASSQEGTRSPLH
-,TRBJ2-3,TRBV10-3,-,AISESSVTDTQY
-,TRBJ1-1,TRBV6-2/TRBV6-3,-,ASSYRNTEAF
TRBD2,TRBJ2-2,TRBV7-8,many,ASSPGLAGGNGELF
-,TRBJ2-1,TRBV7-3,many,ASSVRQASYNEQF
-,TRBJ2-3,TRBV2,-,ASSDQAPDTQY
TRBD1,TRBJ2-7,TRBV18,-,ASSPRGQGIGEQY
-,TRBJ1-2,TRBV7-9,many,ASSPDWGRHGYT
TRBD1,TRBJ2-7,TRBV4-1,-,ASSTPGQPYEQY
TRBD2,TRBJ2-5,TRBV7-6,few,ASSPLGLAEETQY
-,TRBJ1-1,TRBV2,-,ASLRMNTEAF
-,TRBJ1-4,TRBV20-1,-,SATGGAHEKLF
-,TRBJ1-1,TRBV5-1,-,ASSSGLTGSTEAF
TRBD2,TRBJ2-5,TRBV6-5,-,ASTKLGLAGETQY
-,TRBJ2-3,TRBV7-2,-,ASSLAFSGGATQY
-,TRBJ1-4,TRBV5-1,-,ASSLGGNEKLF
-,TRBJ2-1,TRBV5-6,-,ASSLGQLTNNEQF
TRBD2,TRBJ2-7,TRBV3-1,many,ASGGGLHYEQY